Presented here are 14 T cell receptor beta chains from one specimen sequenced in a study of T cell clonality in common variable immunodeficiency. These TCRs are of unknown antigen specificity. Study-level results: Fewer deletions and N-nucleotide insertions were reportedly seen in common variable immunodeficiency TCR beta sequences.

The data were produced by immunoSEQ multiplex PCR, yet TCRdb's version contains in-frame clones alone and is incomplete. This sample carries approximately 38,000 clones and no singletons, and 6% goes to the top ten. Sequencing was carried out using peripheral blood mononuclear cells. These TCRs come from a human donor with common variable immunodeficiency.

This clone occurred a few times. The CDR3 end falls 3 residues outside the read, so it is completed with the germline J gene. The V and J genes are TRBV7-6 and TRBJ2-3; no definite D call. The CDR3 loop spans 13 amino acids. The germline gives CDR1 SGHVS, CDR2 FNYEAQ. Trimming removed 0 bases at V and 6 bases at J, with 7 bases between. The CDR3 sequence: CASSLAFSDTQYF. The CDR3 DNA, read in part, is TGTGCCAGCAGCTTAGCGTTTAGCGATACG.

Many counts were recorded for this clone. The observed sequence ends 3 residues before the CDR3 terminus, with the missing tail filled in from the germline J gene. The V and J genes are TRBV20-1 and TRBJ1-1, with D perhaps TRBD1 (6 bases). The germline V gene encodes CDR1 DFQATT and CDR2 SNEGSKA (reference sequence). Trimming left V 0 bases short and J 1 base short, with 9 bases between. The CDR3 runs to 14 residues. Incomplete CDR3 DNA: TGCAGTGCTAGAGACCAGGGGAGGAACACTGAA. Translating gives CSARDQGRNTE. The full CDR3 sequence reads CSARDQGRNTEAFF.

This clone has a handful of counts. CDR3 sequence: CAWTSQETQYF. Incomplete CDR3 DNA: TGTGCCTGGACCAGCCAAGAGACC. The V call is TRBV30, the J call TRBJ2-5, with D unresolved. Read coverage stops 3 residues before the CDR3 terminus; the germline J gene supplies the remainder. Looked up from germline, CDR1 is GTSNPN and CDR2 is SVGIG (reference sequence). The CDR3 length is 11 residues. The V end lost 4 bases, the J end lost 1 base, and 4 bases lay between the germline ends.

This clone was seen a handful of times. The read halts 3 residues ahead of the CDR3 end, with the missing end drawn from the germline J gene. The genes are TRBV11-3 and TRBJ2-5; TRBD2 might be the D (7 bases). Trimming stripped 6 bases from V and 3 bases from J, with 11 bases between. The CDR3 is made up of 13 amino acids. Germline CDR1 SGHNT, CDR2 YENEEA. The chain's CDR3 is CASRLGGEETQYF. The CDR3 bases that were read are TGTGCCAGCAGGCTAGGGGGGGAAGAGACC.

This clone was counted only a few times. Coverage ceases 3 residues before the CDR3 finishes, and the germline J gene fills in the end. The rearrangement links TRBV5-1 to TRBJ2-3; 8 bases fit TRBD1. The CDR3 sequence is 14 residues long. V gave up 4 bases and J gave up 4 bases; unmatched junction bases: 5. The germline gives CDR1 SGHRS, CDR2 YFSETQ. CDR3 region: CASSHGQGADTQYF. Incomplete CDR3 DNA: TGCGCCAGCAGCCACGGACAGGGCGCAGATACG.

Concerning this clone itself: Coverage ceases 3 residues before the CDR3 finishes, and the germline J gene fills in the end. The chain employs TRBV7-6 and TRBJ2-5, with TRBD2 as a possible D gene (6 bases). The CDR3 runs 16 residues. Deletions cut 5 bases from V and 1 base from J, with 17 bases between. Germline values: CDR1 SGHVS, CDR2 FNYEAQ. The CDR3 DNA, read in part, is TGTGCCAGCAGCACCTTAGCGGCCGGCCGCCAAGAGACC. This encodes CASSTLAAGRQET. The entire CDR3 protein is CASSTLAAGRQETQYF.

Notes on this clone: The CDR3 is cut off 3 residues early in the read; its end comes from the germline J gene. The sample has other DNA sequences that encode this CDR3 too. This chain connects TRBV7-9 to TRBJ2-1; D is tentatively TRBD1 or TRBD2 (5 bases each). This CDR3 comprises 15 residues. Germline CDR1 reads SEHNR; CDR2 reads FQNEAQ (reference sequence). V lost 9 bases to trimming and J lost 8 bases, with 23 bases between them. CDR3 bases read: TGTGCCAGTAGCAAAGCGAGGGCAGGGTCAGATGAG. Protein product: CASSKARAGSDE. The entire CDR3 protein is CASSKARAGSDEQFF.

To note about this clone: The read terminates 3 residues before the CDR3 end, so the remaining end is supplied by the germline J gene. The chain recombines TRBV7-2 with TRBJ2-5; the D gene is possibly TRBD2 (5 bases). The CDR3 covers 13 residues. CDR1 SGHTA and CDR2 FQGNSA come from the germline V gene. V lost 1 base to trimming and J lost 4 bases, with 7 bases between them. The CDR3 reads CASSLVGVETQYF. CDR3 DNA, as far as it was read: TGTGCCAGCAGCTTAGTCGGGGTAGAGACC. Together with reference TRBV7-2 and TRBJ2-5, the CDR3 gives the full variable domain: GAGVSQSPSNKVTEKGKDVELRCDPISGHTALYWYRQSLGQGLEFLIYFQGNSAPDKSGLPSDRFSAERTGGSVSTLTIQRTQQEDSAVYLCASSLVGVETQYFGPGTRLLVL.

Only a few counts were recorded for this clone. The sequenced fragment ends 3 residues before the CDR3 boundary, so the rest is inferred from the germline J gene. The chain combines TRBV11-2 with TRBJ2-5, with TRBD2 matching 7 bases. This CDR3 region has 14 residues. J was trimmed by 5 bases and V by 5 bases; bases with no gene match: 8. The V gene's germline CDR1 is SGHAT and CDR2 FQNNGV. CDR3 protein: CASSAGLLGETQYF. The part of the CDR3 DNA that was read is TGTGCCAGCAGCGCGGGACTACTAGGGGAGACC.

The CDR3 bases that were read are TGTGCCAGCAGCAGGGACAGGGGAGGTGGC. Its protein is CASSRDRGGG. The whole CDR3 protein is CASSRDRGGGYTF. The chain joins TRBV7-9 to TRBJ1-2; 10 bases line up with TRBD1. The read falls 3 residues short of the CDR3 end, and the missing part is taken from the germline J gene. Trimming took 5 bases from V and 7 from J; bases not matched to a gene: 4. Germline CDR1 reads SEHNR; CDR2 reads FQNEAQ (reference sequence). This CDR3 region has 13 residues.

As for this clone: The CDR3 end falls 3 residues outside the read, so it is completed with the germline J gene. This chain links TRBV7-8 with TRBJ2-1, with D possibly matching TRBD2 (7 bases). Germline lookup yields CDR1 SGHVS and CDR2 FQNEAQ. The germline V and J ends were trimmed by 2 bases and 6 bases, with 20 bases remaining between them. CDR3 size: 17 residues. CDR3 DNA (partial): TGTGCCAGCAGCTTACGGGCCTTTGCGGGGGCCCTCAATGAG. Translation: CASSLRAFAGALNE. The complete CDR3 protein is CASSLRAFAGALNEQFF.

Turning to this clone: The read stops 3 residues short of the end of the CDR3; the missing end is completed from the germline J gene. The chain has TRBV10-3 and TRBJ2-7; D perhaps matches TRBD2 (5 bases). Looked up from germline, CDR1 is ENHRY and CDR2 is SYGVKD. There are 14 residues in the CDR3. V was clipped by 7 bases and J by 1 base, with 14 bases between them. The CDR3 protein is CAITEASLSYEQYF. The CDR3 bases that were read are TGTGCCATCACCGAGGCTAGCCTGTCCTACGAG.

This clone was observed many times. The read falls 3 residues short of the CDR3 end, and the missing part is taken from the germline J gene. The chain carries TRBV20-1 and TRBJ2-2; D is perhaps TRBD2 (6 bases). The germline V gene has CDR1 DFQATT and CDR2 SNEGSKA (reference sequence). This CDR3 contains 12 residues. Deletions cut 5 bases from V and 6 bases from J, with 10 bases between. The CDR3 region is CSAGGTAGELFF. CDR3 DNA (partial): TGCAGTGCTGGGGGGACGGCCGGGGAG.

The table lists this clone with many counts. The read comes to an end 3 residues before the CDR3 does, leaving the germline J gene to fill in the end. V gene TRBV19 combines with J gene TRBJ2-3; tentatively, D is TRBD2 (6 bases). The CDR3 sequence is 16 residues long. Trimming took 1 base from V and 0 from J, leaving 11 bases between them. CDR1 LNHDA and CDR2 SQIVND come from the germline V gene (reference sequence). The part of the CDR3 DNA that was read is TGTGCCAGTAGTATAGCCCCCGGGACTAGCACAGATACG. It yields the protein CASSIAPGTSTDT. The CDR3 as a whole reads CASSIAPGTSTDTQYF. Supplemented by reference TRBV19 and TRBJ2-3, the full variable domain reads DGGITQSPKYLFRKEGQNVTLSCEQNLNHDAMYWYRQDPGQGLRLIYYSQIVNDFQKGDIAEGYSVSREKKESFPLTVTSAQKNPTAFYLCASSIAPGTSTDTQYFGPGTRLTVL.